Listed below are T cell receptor beta chains from one sample, sequenced in a study of blood T cell repertoires in COVID-19. Assay: immunoSEQ multiplex PCR; the TCRdb copy retains only in-frame clones and omits some. The data contain 300,000 to 500,000 clones, 88% of them singletons. The source material was PBMCs or T cells enriched from blood (not recorded which). Source of these receptors: a woman between 40 and 50 years old with acute COVID-19. CDR3s include the opening cysteine and the closing phenylalanine or tryptophan. D genes are given only for firm matches. Expanded clones are given a class, and other clones once, few, many or no size at all.

j_call,d_call,v_call,clone_size,cdr3_length,cdr3_nt,cdr3_aa
TRBJ2-5,-,TRBV7-2,-,14,TGTGCCATCTCAGCGACCCTTCGACAAGAGACCCAGTACTTC,CAISATLRQETQYF
TRBJ2-1,-,TRBV30,-,12,TGTGCCTGGAGTGTAAGGGGCAATGAGCAGTTCTTC,CAWSVRGNEQFF
TRBJ1-1,-,TRBV27,-,13,TGTGCCAGCAGTTTAACATTGAACACTGAAGCTTTCTTT,CASSLTLNTEAFF
TRBJ2-3,-,TRBV9,-,16,TGTGCCAGCAGCGTAGATACAGTCCCTAGCACAGATACGCAGTATTTT,CASSVDTVPSTDTQYF
TRBJ2-7,TRBD1,TRBV2,few,14,TGTGCCAGCAGACCCAGACAGGGCCTCTACGAGCAGTACTTC,CASRPRQGLYEQYF
TRBJ2-3,-,TRBV11-2,-,14,TGTGCCAGCAGCCTGGGACTGGGGTCAGATACGCAGTATTTT,CASSLGLGSDTQYF
TRBJ2-5,-,TRBV18,-,15,TGTGCCAGCTCACCACTAAGCGGACCTCAAGAGACCCAGTACTTC,CASSPLSGPQETQYF
TRBJ2-3,TRBD2,TRBV10-3,-,15,TGTGCCATCAGGGTTAGCGGGGGGGAGGCAGATACGCAGTATTTT,CAIRVSGGEADTQYF
TRBJ1-5,-,TRBV12-3/TRBV12-4,-,13,TGTGCCAGCAGTAGCTACGATGATCAGCCCCAGCATTTT,CASSSYDDQPQHF
TRBJ1-2,-,TRBV9,-,12,TGTGCCAGCAGCGTAGGTGGAGATGGCTACACCTTC,CASSVGGDGYTF
TRBJ2-7,-,TRBV2,-,14,TGTGCCAGCAGTGAAGACAGGTCTTCCTACGAGCAGTACTTC,CASSEDRSSYEQYF
TRBJ1-4,-,TRBV15,-,15,TGTGCCACCAGCAGAGATGCGGGGGCGCGTGAAAAACTGTTTTTT,CATSRDAGAREKLFF
TRBJ2-6,TRBD2,TRBV3-1/TRBV3-2,-,19,TGTGCCAGCAGCCAAGATACTAGCGGGGGAAGCTCTGGGGCCAACGTCCTGACTTTC,CASSQDTSGGSSGANVLTF
TRBJ1-5,-,TRBV2,-,15,TGTGCCAGCAGTGAACGGGACACCGGCAATCAGCCCCAGCATTTT,CASSERDTGNQPQHF
TRBJ1-5,TRBD1,TRBV4-1,-,20,TGCGCCAGCAGCCATGGATTCCGGGACAGGGCTTTCGGGAGCAATCAGCCCCAGCATTTT,CASSHGFRDRAFGSNQPQHF
TRBJ1-4,-,TRBV2,-,12,TGTGCCAGCATCGCGGTTAATGAAAAACTGTTTTTT,CASIAVNEKLFF
TRBJ1-2,-,TRBV30,few,12,TGTGCCTGGATAAAGGGGGACTATGGCTACACCTTC,CAWIKGDYGYTF
TRBJ1-4,TRBD1,TRBV9,-,16,TGTGCCAGCAGCGTAGGAGTAGGGGGCGCGAGCGAAAAACTGTTTTTT,CASSVGVGGASEKLFF
TRBJ2-7,TRBD1,TRBV2,-,15,TGTGCCAGCAGTGAAGGTTGGACAGGGCTGTACGAGCAGTACTTC,CASSEGWTGLYEQYF
TRBJ2-1,-,TRBV12-5,-,13,TGTGCTAGTGGTTTAGGCGGCGACAATGAGCAGTTCTTC,CASGLGGDNEQFF
TRBJ1-4,TRBD1,TRBV5-1,once,15,TGCGCCAGCAGCTCGGGACAGGGGGCAGGAGAAAAACTGTTTTTT,CASSSGQGAGEKLFF
TRBJ1-4,TRBD1,TRBV4-1,once,15,TGCGCCAGCAGCCAAGGGGACAGGGAGCATGAAAAACTGTTTTTT,CASSQGDREHEKLFF